The next 8 T cell receptor beta chains were all read from a single sample in a study of blood T cell repertoires in COVID-19. This table comes from immunoSEQ multiplex PCR, and its TCRdb copy is limited to in-frame clones, with some not included. The profile shows around 40,000 clones, 92% of them singletons. The sequencing sample was made of peripheral blood. The receptor set was obtained from a human donor in a cohort sampled during active COVID-19.

The rearrangement uses TRBV7-9 and TRBJ2-2; tentatively, D is TRBD2 (7 bases). The germline gives CDR1 SEHNR, CDR2 FQNEAQ (reference sequence). The CDR3 has 17 amino acids. V was cut by 3 bases and J by 4 bases, with 18 bases left in between. The CDR3 DNA reads as TGTGCCAGCAGCTTTCCGGGGGGCGCGGCGCTCACCGGGGAGCTGTTTTTT. Its translation: CASSFPGGAALTGELFF.

V is TRBV29-1 and J is TRBJ1-4; unclear D gene. Looked up from germline, CDR1 is SQVTM and CDR2 is ANQGSEA. The ends were cut back, 7 bases at V and 5 bases at J, with 20 bases in the middle. This CDR3 has 15 amino acids. CDR3 region: CSARIGAGRNEKLFF. The DNA of the CDR3 is TGCAGCGCCCGCATAGGCGCGGGCAGGAATGAAAAACTGTTTTTT.

J is TRBJ1-6 and V is TRBV5-1, with D hard to call. Germline CDR1 reads SGHRS; CDR2 reads YFSETQ. The CDR3 has 15 amino acids. The V gene lost 0 bases and the J gene lost 2 bases, with 6 bases spanning the gap. CDR3 sequence: CASSLGQTYNSPLHF. The DNA of the CDR3 is TGCGCCAGCAGCTTGGGGCAAACCTATAATTCACCCCTCCACTTT.

Details on this clone: The junction departs from germline at one end; a sequencing error may be responsible. V is TRBV3-1 (or the pseudogene TRBV3-2) and J is TRBJ2-1; 14 positions agree with TRBD2. CDR3 size: 13 residues. The germline CDR1 and CDR2 sequences are LGHDT and YNNKEL (reference sequence). DNA for the CDR3: TGTGCCAGCAGCCAAGGGACTAGCGGGAGGTCCCTCTTC. Translating it yields CASSQGTSGRSLF.

V is TRBV7-9 and J is TRBJ1-5, with 7 positions matching TRBD1. Germline trimming cut 5 bases from V and 4 bases from J; bases unmatched to any gene: 8. The germline gives CDR1 SEHNR, CDR2 FQNEAQ (reference sequence). The CDR3 is 15 amino acids. The CDR3 DNA follows: TGTGCCAGCAGCCCCGGGACAGCCTTTAATCAGCCCCAGCATTTT. Translated, it gives CASSPGTAFNQPQHF.

This chain joins TRBV4-1 and TRBJ1-4, with a weak D call TRBD1 (5 bases). V was pared by 0 bases and J by 5 bases, with 13 bases between. Germline assignment: CDR1 MGHRA and CDR2 YSYEKL. The CDR3 totals 16 residues. The CDR3 DNA sequence: TGCGCCAGCAGCCAAGAGGGGGGGTCAGTAAATGAAAAACTGTTTTTT. Amino acid sequence: CASSQEGGSVNEKLFF.

The CDR3 reads CASSPSGTYEQYF. The CDR3 DNA is TGCGCCAGCAGCCCTAGCGGGACCTACGAGCAGTACTTC. The rearrangement joins TRBV5-1 to TRBJ2-7; 9 bases align to TRBD2. The junction had 1 base not matched to a gene; V was cut back by 4 bases and J by 2 bases. Looked up from germline, CDR1 is SGHRS and CDR2 is YFSETQ. The CDR3 totals 13 residues.

The J gene is TRBJ2-5, the V gene TRBV4-3, with D unclear. V was shortened by 1 base and J by 5 bases, with 14 bases between the two germline ends. This CDR3 has 15 amino acids. CDR1 and CDR2 from the germline V gene are LGHNA and YSLEER. The chain's CDR3 is CASSQGSSRRETQYF. The CDR3 coding sequence is TGCGCCAGCAGCCAAGGGAGTAGTAGGCGGGAGACCCAGTACTTC.